This TCR beta chain was identified in a study of tumor-infiltrating lymphocytes in primary liver carcinoma (TCRdb year 2017). In terms of the full investigation: Of the five patients, three men and two women aged 30 to 69 years, four had hepatocellular carcinoma and one had combined HCC and intrahepatic cholangiocarcinoma. TCRbeta repertoire sequencing, expression microarrays and whole-exome sequencing were combined in the study across five regions of each liver tumor, with adjacent normal tissue and blood also included. The tumors of the five patients were staged as T1-T3 N0M0, with maximum diameters ranging from about 4 to 11 cm. Reproducibility between technical replicate repertoires was high, with correlation coefficients above 0.95 and mean shared-clone rates roughly 0.91. The roughly 25 tumor region samples were profiled with Agilent mRNA microarrays so that TCRbeta repertoire diversity could be related to the local molecular phenotype. Each sample produced roughly 3.65 to 7.5 million productive TCRbeta reads, and read depth showed no significant difference between tissue types. A total of about 35 specimens from 5 patients went through TCRbeta repertoire sequencing, namely 25 tumor regions, 5 adjacent noncancerous liver tissues and 5 peripheral blood samples. What the work shows at the level of the full study, not this receptor alone: Because sequencing covered only the TCR beta chain and unpaired alpha chains were not captured, true repertoire diversity is likely underestimated. Just about 7-25% of top clones turned up in all five regions of a tumor, which suggests spatial heterogeneity among tumor-infiltrating T cells. Only a few patients were included in the study, and the authors note that the findings should be validated in a larger study. The top 250 clones accounted for a significantly greater share of the repertoire in tumors than in blood (p = 0.039). Pairs of tumor regions showed greater repertoire overlap (mean approximately 35%) than tumor-adjacent pairs (approximately 17%) or tumor-blood pairs (approximately 14%), which is consistent with antigen-driven expansion. Comparison of CD4+ and CD8+ T cell repertoires was precluded by the use of bulk unsorted samples.

Without any cell sorting, total RNA and DNA were co-extracted from roughly 20-30 mg of bulk tissue using the AllPrep DNA/RNA mini kit. Between November 2015 and early 2016, about 5 patients in China with histopathologically diagnosed primary liver carcinoma had their tumors surgically resected. Chronic HBV infection was present in the patients, and the patients were treatment-naive at sampling. Each tumor was sampled at five spatially separated regions: the superior, inferior, left-lateral and right-lateral poles and the tumor centre. More than 85% viable tumor cells were found by histology in every tumor sample. Pieces of fresh tumor and adjacent tissue were cut in half, with one half kept in RNAlater at -80 degrees C and the other half sent for histology. Starting from 500 to 650 ng total RNA, TCRbeta-specific cDNA was produced by reverse transcription with a constant-region primer and ProtoScript II reverse transcriptase. TCRbeta libraries were built with three nested multiplex PCR rounds, a slightly modified ARM-PCR procedure. Each of the first two PCR rounds ran for approximately 9 cycles and used multiplex TRBV1-TRBV30 forward primers together with a Cbeta reverse primer. A final 25-cycle PCR with Deep VentR polymerase added sample barcodes and Illumina adapters. Before sequencing, amplicons between 200 and 500 bp were purified from gel using a QIAquick gel extraction kit. An Illumina HiSeq 2500 was used to sequence the TCRbeta amplicons, generating 250-bp paired-end reads. As for how the authors treated the data: Reads were quality-trimmed with Trimmomatic v0.33, and paired reads were merged with FLASH v1.2.11 to recover full CDR3 sequences. V, D and J germline segments were assigned to the rearranged TCRbeta sequences by MiGEC v1.2.1b. Clonotype statistics and Shannon-Wiener diversity indices were computed with VDJtools v1.0.0. Except for diversity analysis, only each sample's 250 most abundant clonotypes were used in subsequent analyses to reduce sampling bias. TCRdb ran its own pipeline on the public reads, namely fastp trimming at Q25 and MiXCR clone calling, and kept in-frame beta chains. Merged by CDR3 protein, the rows form single entries marked with the most common genes and DNA. The V and J calls and clone size come from TCRdb's table, not from the authors' own analysis. The sample table contains about 35,000 distinct CDR3 sequences; only one count was recorded for 70% to 80% of them. The ten largest clones take up roughly 15% of the sample.

As concerns this clonotype: The target of this receptor is not known. No much larger clonotype is one base removed from it; base qualities were not supplied.

The CDR1 and CDR2 encoded by the germline V gene (reference sequence) are SEHNR and FQNEAQ. There are 15 amino acids in the CDR3, from cysteine to phenylalanine inclusive. The sequence is cut down to CDR3 DNA, 45 bases in frame from base 1. The clonotype was recovered from a man aged 35 to 55 with primary liver carcinoma and hepatitis B virus infection. In this chain, TRBV7-9 is recombined with TRBJ1-2, with the D gene uncertain. The sequencing sample was made of liver tumor tissue from sampling region 4. The cell subset or site label on this specimen signifies: tumor region T4, right-lateral pole. The DNA sequence reads TGTACCGGCAGCCCTAGTGTTGGGATTTCGAGAGGCTACACCTTC. This translates into CTGSPSVGISRGYTF. The entire variable domain, with the stretches around the CDR3 drawn from the reference TRBV7-9 and TRBJ1-2 proteins, is DTGVSQNPRHKITKRGQNVTFRCDPISEHNRLYWYRQTLGQGPEFLTYFQNEAQLEKSRLLSDRFSAERPKGSFSTLEIQRTEQGDSAMYLCTGSPSVGISRGYTFGSGTRLTVV.